A single sample is the source of the 16 T cell receptor beta chains below, sequenced in a study of blood T cell repertoires in COVID-19. TCRdb's copy holds only in-frame clones and misses some; the assay was immunoSEQ multiplex PCR. Here the sample spans 100,000 to 150,000 clones, about nine tenths being singletons. Material: peripheral blood. These receptors all come from a woman in her 70s with COVID-19, enrolled during active disease.

The chain is built from TRBV3-1 (or the pseudogene TRBV3-2) and TRBJ1-4, with a weak D call TRBD1 (5 bases). V dropped 5 bases and J dropped 5 bases, with 9 bases sitting between them. Germline CDR1 is LGHDT and CDR2 is YNNKEL (reference sequence). The CDR3 is made up of 13 amino acids. The CDR3 here is CASSWDLNEKLFF. The CDR3 DNA follows: TGTGCCAGCAGCTGGGACTTAAATGAAAAACTGTTTTTT.

The chain links TRBV7-3 to TRBJ2-1, with D tentatively TRBD1 (6 bases). This CDR3 contains 14 residues. The V gene lost 6 bases and the J gene lost 5 bases, with 14 bases spanning the gap. CDR1 is SGHTA, CDR2 FQGTGA, per germline. The CDR3 loop is CASRRDILHNEQFF. The CDR3 bases are TGTGCCAGCAGAAGGGACATCTTACACAATGAGCAGTTCTTC.

The chain has TRBV19 and TRBJ2-2; 7 nucleotides agree with TRBD1. The CDR3 extends over 15 amino acids. V trimming: 5 bases; J trimming: 0 bases; junction bases outside the gene matches: 3. Germline V lookup: CDR1 LNHDA, CDR2 SQIVND (reference sequence). The DNA of the CDR3 is TGTGCCAGTAGTTACAGGGGCCCGAACACCGGGGAGCTGTTTTTT. It translates to CASSYRGPNTGELFF.

The chain is built from TRBV7-9 and TRBJ2-1; possibly TRBD2 for D (5 bases). The germline CDR1 and CDR2 sequences are SEHNR and FQNEAQ (reference sequence). The CDR3 runs 16 residues. Trimming removed 1 base from V and 2 bases from J, with 12 bases in between. The CDR3 sequence: CASSLVHGVPYNEQFF. CDR3 nucleotide sequence: TGTGCCAGCAGCTTAGTCCACGGGGTCCCCTACAATGAGCAGTTCTTC.

The chain employs TRBV10-2 and TRBJ1-5, with TRBD1 matching over 7 bases. After removal of 8 bases from V and 6 bases from J, the junction contained 7 bases not matched to a gene. In germline, CDR1 is WSHSY, CDR2 SAAADI. CDR3 length: 13 amino acids. CDR3 residues: CASATGARQPQHF. CDR3 nucleotide sequence: TGCGCCAGCGCTACAGGGGCCCGTCAGCCCCAGCATTTT.

This sequence joins TRBV3-1 (or the pseudogene TRBV3-2) and TRBJ2-3; no reliable D call. V was cut by 2 bases and J by 3 bases, with 9 bases left in between. CDR1 and CDR2 from the germline V gene are LGHDT and YNNKEL (reference sequence). The CDR3 totals 14 residues. CDR3 bases: TGTGCCAGCAGCCAATTCGCGTTGACAGATACGCAGTATTTT. It yields the protein CASSQFALTDTQYF.

Written as DNA, the CDR3 is TGCGCCAGCAGCAGGGGCCGGGACAGTTTCATGAACACTGAAGCTTTCTTT. This translates into CASSRGRDSFMNTEAFF. This sequence joins TRBV5-1 and TRBJ1-1, with 7 bases identical to TRBD1. The V and J ends lost 4 bases and 0 bases, in that order; junction bases with no gene match: 12. Per germline, CDR1 SGHRS and CDR2 YFSETQ. The CDR3 has 17 amino acids.

This rearrangement joins TRBV29-1 to TRBJ2-1, with TRBD2 matching over 13 bases. The CDR3 runs to 15 residues. V lost 6 bases, J lost 2 bases, and 4 bases stayed unmatched. In germline, CDR1 is SQVTM, CDR2 ANQGSEA. CDR3 DNA: TGCAGCGTAGGGACTAGCGGGGAGCCCTACAATGAGCAGTTCTTC. Translating it yields CSVGTSGEPYNEQFF.

The chain employs TRBV18 and TRBJ1-4; 7 nucleotides line up with TRBD1. This CDR3 comprises 17 residues. With 6 bases clipped from V and 5 bases from J, the junction kept 15 bases outside the gene matches. Germline CDR1 reads KGHSH; CDR2 reads LQKENI. This CDR3 is CASSPSSGRGRNEKLFF. The DNA of the CDR3 is TGTGCCAGCTCCCCCTCCTCGGGCAGGGGGAGGAATGAAAAACTGTTTTTT.

This chain joins TRBV12-3 or TRBV12-4 and TRBJ1-5; D perhaps matches TRBD1 (5 bases). V lost 4 bases, J lost 7 bases, and 8 bases lay in between. This CDR3 region has 12 residues. The CDR3 DNA reads TGTGCCAGCAGTTCCCCAGGGCAGCCCCAGCATTTT. Amino acid sequence: CASSSPGQPQHF.

The chain employs TRBV5-4 and TRBJ1-1; tentatively, D is TRBD1 (6 bases). Trimming took off 2 bases at V and 0 bases at J, with 8 bases between the two ends. CDR3 length: 14 residues. The germline V gene has CDR1 SGHNT and CDR2 YYREEE (reference sequence). CDR3 DNA: TGTGCCAGCAGCTTCAGGGACATGAACACTGAAGCTTTCTTT. It translates to CASSFRDMNTEAFF.

The V and J genes are TRBV28 and TRBJ1-1, with 10 bases lining up with TRBD1. The germline gives CDR1 MDHEN, CDR2 SYDVKM. V lost 4 bases to trimming and J lost 5 bases; unmatched junction nucleotides: 10. The CDR3 contains 16 residues. The CDR3 loop reads CASSSYGDRGRTEAFF. The DNA for the CDR3 is TGTGCCAGCAGTTCCTACGGGGACAGGGGAAGGACTGAAGCTTTCTTT.

The rearrangement joins TRBV19 to TRBJ1-2; no firm D call. V gave up 3 bases and J gave up 1 base, with 9 bases separating them. Germline V lookup: CDR1 LNHDA, CDR2 SQIVND (reference sequence). The CDR3 consists of 14 residues. CDR3 coding DNA: TGTGCCAGTAGTATCAGCGGGCTTAACTATGGCTACACCTTC. It translates to CASSISGLNYGYTF.

The chain combines TRBV2 with TRBJ2-1; D not resolved. The CDR3 spans 16 residues. With 6 bases removed from V and 0 bases from J, the gap between germline ends came to 15 bases. Germline lookup yields CDR1 SNHLY and CDR2 FYNNEI. Here the CDR3 DNA reads TGTGCCAGCAGACTACCCGGCCCTCTCTCCTACAATGAGCAGTTCTTC. This gives the protein CASRLPGPLSYNEQFF.

This rearrangement joins TRBV28 to TRBJ2-7; 10 nucleotides match TRBD1. The CDR3 contains 16 residues. V was clipped by 1 base and J by 2 bases; unmatched bases: 5. Per germline, CDR1 MDHEN and CDR2 SYDVKM. In DNA, the CDR3 is TGTGCCAGCAGTTTATACTCGGACAGGGGGACCTACGAGCAGTACTTC. It codes for CASSLYSDRGTYEQYF.

J is TRBJ1-3 and V is TRBV3-1 (or the pseudogene TRBV3-2); weak D call: TRBD1 (6 bases). Per germline, CDR1 LGHDT and CDR2 YNNKEL (reference sequence). With 6 bases removed from V and 0 bases from J, the gap between germline ends came to 12 bases. The CDR3 is 15 residues long. The CDR3 spells CASSPDRDSGNTIYF. CDR3 bases: TGTGCCAGCAGTCCGGACAGAGACTCTGGAAACACCATATATTTT.